A single sample is the source of the 21 T cell receptor beta chains below, sequenced in a study of blood T cell repertoires in COVID-19. Some clones are missing from TCRdb's copy, which holds only in-frame ones; the method was immunoSEQ multiplex PCR. Of some 320,000 clones listed, 65% to 90% are singletons. Source material: peripheral blood. The receptors were sampled from a human donor in a cohort sampled during active COVID-19.

The chain employs TRBV9 and TRBJ2-2; a possible D gene is TRBD1 (5 bases). The CDR3 is 16 amino acids. Trimming stripped 0 bases from V and 6 bases from J, with 15 bases between. Germline V gene sequence: CDR1 SGDLS, CDR2 YYNGEE. The CDR3 nucleotides read TGTGCCAGCAGCGTAGTGGTTGGGTTACAGGCCGGGGAGCTGTTTTTT. This translates into CASSVVVGLQAGELFF.

The genes are TRBV7-8 and TRBJ1-6; D is unresolved. This CDR3 contains 16 residues. The V end was cut by 4 bases, the J end by 9 bases, with 19 bases between. The germline V gene encodes CDR1 SGHVS and CDR2 FQNEAQ. The CDR3 reads CASSSSLLSRGSPLHF. Here the CDR3 DNA reads TGTGCCAGCAGCTCATCCCTCCTGAGCCGGGGTTCACCCCTCCACTTT.

This clone was seen only once. The chain joins TRBV5-1 to TRBJ2-7, with a tentative D call TRBD2 (5 bases). The germline V gene encodes CDR1 SGHRS and CDR2 YFSETQ. V lost 0 bases to trimming and J lost 0 bases, with 7 bases between them. The CDR3 consists of 14 residues. CDR3 sequence reads: CASSLGTLSYEQYF. The CDR3 coding sequence is TGCGCCAGCAGCTTGGGGACTCTCTCCTACGAGCAGTACTTC.

V usage is TRBV12-3 or TRBV12-4 and J usage is TRBJ2-1, with 10 positions matching TRBD1. V gave up 5 bases and J gave up 9 bases; unmatched junction bases: 4. This CDR3 contains 13 residues. CDR3 sequence reads: CASSRQGAGEQFF. CDR3 DNA sequence: TGTGCCAGCAGTCGACAGGGGGCTGGTGAGCAGTTCTTC.

This chain links TRBV27 with TRBJ2-1, with 10 nucleotides matching TRBD2. V lost 5 bases to trimming and J lost 5 bases; unmatched junction nucleotides: 6. CDR3 length: 15 amino acids. Germline assignment: CDR1 MNHEY and CDR2 SMNVEV (reference sequence). The CDR3 sequence: CASSKERGGHNEQFF. The CDR3 DNA follows: TGTGCCAGCAGTAAGGAGCGGGGGGGTCACAATGAGCAGTTCTTC.

The rearrangement joins TRBV5-6 to TRBJ1-5; no definite D call. This CDR3 contains 14 residues. The V gene's germline CDR1 is SGHDT and CDR2 YYEEEE. Deletions cut 1 base from V and 9 bases from J, with 14 bases between. As DNA, the CDR3 is TGTGCCAGCAGCTTGCGAGGGCGTTTTGCGCCCCAGCATTTT. Its protein product is CASSLRGRFAPQHF. Complete variable domain (other parts from reference TRBV5-6 and TRBJ1-5): DAGVTQSPTHLIKTRGQQVTLRCSPKSGHDTVSWYQQALGQGPQFIFQYYEEEERQRGNFPDRFSGHQFPNYSSELNVNALLLGDSALYLCASSLRGRFAPQHFGDGTRLSIL.

The table lists this clone with many counts. The gene calls are TRBV15 and TRBJ2-7; 7 bases align to TRBD1. The V gene end was trimmed by 11 bases and the J gene end by 4 bases; junction bases not matched to a gene: 14. The CDR3 consists of 14 residues. The germline V gene has CDR1 LNHNV and CDR2 YYDKDF (reference sequence). The DNA of the CDR3 is TGTGCCGCGTCCTCCGGACAGGAGACTTACGAGCAGTACTTC. Translated: CAASSGQETYEQYF.

The chain joins TRBV5-1 to TRBJ2-1; 11 bases match TRBD1. Trimming at V came to 4 bases and at J to 9 bases, leaving 6 bases not matched to a gene. The CDR3 covers 14 residues. From germline, CDR1 is SGHRS and CDR2 YFSETQ. CDR3 sequence reads: CASSAGQGAFEQFF. CDR3 bases: TGCGCCAGCAGCGCCGGACAGGGGGCGTTTGAGCAGTTCTTC.

The chain carries TRBV9 and TRBJ2-2, with TRBD1 identical over 8 bases. The CDR3 extends over 16 amino acids. V was clipped by 2 bases and J by 2 bases; unmatched bases: 5. Germline lookup yields CDR1 SGDLS and CDR2 YYNGEE. The CDR3 nucleotides read TGTGCCAGCAGCGTGAGGACAGGGTTAAACACCGGGGAGCTGTTTTTT. Amino acids: CASSVRTGLNTGELFF.

This clone was detected only once. This rearrangement joins TRBV2 to TRBJ2-1; TRBD1 matches 10 bases. Germline V CDR1 and CDR2: SNHLY, FYNNEI. V gave up 6 bases and J gave up 10 bases; unmatched junction bases: 3. The CDR3 is 12 residues long. Here the CDR3 reads CASRGQGPEQFF. The CDR3 nucleotides are TGTGCCAGCAGGGGACAGGGGCCCGAGCAGTTCTTC.

V and J are TRBV19 and TRBJ2-2, with 8 bases aligning to TRBD1. After removal of 5 bases from V and 9 bases from J, the junction contained 11 bases not matched to a gene. The CDR3 runs to 15 residues. The V gene's germline CDR1 is LNHDA and CDR2 SQIVND (reference sequence). This chain's CDR3 is CASSLGQGGIRELFF. The CDR3 DNA follows: TGTGCCAGTAGTTTAGGACAGGGAGGAATCCGGGAGCTGTTTTTT. Combining the CDR3 with reference TRBV19 and TRBJ2-2 gives the whole variable domain DGGITQSPKYLFRKEGQNVTLSCEQNLNHDAMYWYRQDPGQGLRLIYYSQIVNDFQKGDIAEGYSVSREKKESFPLTVTSAQKNPTAFYLCASSLGQGGIRELFFGEGSRLTVL.

This clone was detected a few times. V gene TRBV5-1 combines with J gene TRBJ2-3; 8 bases are a match to TRBD1. The CDR3 consists of 16 residues. Germline V CDR1 and CDR2: SGHRS, YFSETQ. After removal of 0 bases from V and 4 bases from J, the junction contained 7 bases not matched to a gene. The CDR3 sequence: CASSLVSRGRADTQYF. DNA for the CDR3: TGCGCCAGCAGCTTGGTCAGCAGGGGGCGCGCAGATACGCAGTATTTT.

This clone was seen a handful of times. The V call is TRBV12-3 or TRBV12-4, the J call TRBJ1-2; D is unclear. The germline V and J ends were trimmed by 5 bases and 2 bases, with 9 bases remaining between them. The CDR3 covers 13 residues. CDR3 sequence: CASSIAGNYGYTF. CDR3 nucleotides: TGTGCCAGCAGTATCGCGGGAAACTATGGCTACACCTTC.

The CDR3: CASSLVGGGSGANVLTF. Written as DNA, the CDR3 is TGTGCCAGCAGTCTAGTAGGCGGGGGGTCTGGGGCCAACGTCCTGACTTTC. V is TRBV27 and J is TRBJ2-6; 8 bases match TRBD2. Germline loops: CDR1 MNHEY, CDR2 SMNVEV (reference sequence). After removal of 5 bases from V and 1 base from J, the junction contained 7 bases not matched to a gene. The CDR3 has 17 residues.

Here the CDR3 DNA reads TGTGCCAGCAGGTCCGCCGGGACAGGGGATCAGCCCCAGCATTTT. Encoded protein: CASRSAGTGDQPQHF. This sequence joins TRBV6-5 and TRBJ1-5, with 10 bases identical to TRBD1. The CDR3 covers 15 residues. Germline V CDR1 and CDR2: MNHEY, SVGAGI. The V and J ends lost 6 bases and 5 bases, in that order; junction bases with no gene match: 7.

V is TRBV11-2 and J is TRBJ1-4; 9 positions agree with TRBD1. CDR3 size: 14 residues. Germline V gene lookup returns CDR1 SGHAT and CDR2 FQNNGV. The ends lost 1 base at V and 10 bases at J; junction bases unmatched: 4. The CDR3 spells CASSLGLGQGKLFF. The CDR3 coding sequence is TGTGCCAGCAGCTTAGGTCTGGGACAGGGAAAACTGTTTTTT.

The rearrangement joins TRBV18 to TRBJ2-1; 9 bases match TRBD1. Germline lookup yields CDR1 KGHSH and CDR2 LQKENI. The CDR3 loop spans 15 amino acids. The trim removed 3 bases at V and 3 bases at J, leaving 3 bases unmatched. CDR3 sequence reads: CASSPGQGFYNEQFF. CDR3 in DNA: TGTGCCAGCTCACCGGGACAGGGCTTCTACAATGAGCAGTTCTTC.

This sequence joins TRBV29-1 and TRBJ2-7; 7 bases agree with TRBD1. The CDR3 is made up of 13 amino acids. V was pared by 1 base and J by 1 base, with 1 base of the junction left unmatched. Germline V gives CDR1 SQVTM, CDR2 ANQGSEA. The CDR3 sequence is CSVEVTGSYEQYF. CDR3 DNA sequence: TGCAGCGTTGAAGTGACAGGGTCCTACGAGCAGTACTTC.

V usage is TRBV6-1 and J usage is TRBJ2-3; D possibly corresponds to TRBD1 (5 bases). The V end was cut by 2 bases, the J end by 0 bases, with 12 bases between. CDR3 size: 16 residues. Germline V CDR1 and CDR2: MNHNS, SASEGT. CDR3 sequence: CASSEYRGPSTDTQYF. The CDR3, as DNA: TGTGCCAGCAGTGAATATAGGGGCCCTAGCACAGATACGCAGTATTTT.

The chain recombines TRBV7-9 with TRBJ1-2, with D maybe TRBD1 (5 bases). The CDR3 sequence is 13 residues long. Germline CDR1 reads SEHNR; CDR2 reads FQNEAQ (reference sequence). The V gene lost 4 bases and the J gene lost 8 bases, with 14 bases spanning the gap. This CDR3 reads CASSSAGTDGYTF. The CDR3 nucleotides are TGTGCCAGCAGCTCAGCAGGGACTGACGGCTACACCTTC.

Note on this clone: An end of the junction differs from the germline gene, which may be a read error. The chain joins TRBV5-6 to TRBJ2-1, with 7 bases aligning to TRBD1. The CDR3 is 15 amino acids. Germline values: CDR1 SGHDT, CDR2 YYEEEE. The CDR3, as DNA: TGTGCCAGCAGCTCCCGGGACAGATCCTTCAATGAGCAGTTCTTC. Translated: CASSSRDRSFNEQFF.